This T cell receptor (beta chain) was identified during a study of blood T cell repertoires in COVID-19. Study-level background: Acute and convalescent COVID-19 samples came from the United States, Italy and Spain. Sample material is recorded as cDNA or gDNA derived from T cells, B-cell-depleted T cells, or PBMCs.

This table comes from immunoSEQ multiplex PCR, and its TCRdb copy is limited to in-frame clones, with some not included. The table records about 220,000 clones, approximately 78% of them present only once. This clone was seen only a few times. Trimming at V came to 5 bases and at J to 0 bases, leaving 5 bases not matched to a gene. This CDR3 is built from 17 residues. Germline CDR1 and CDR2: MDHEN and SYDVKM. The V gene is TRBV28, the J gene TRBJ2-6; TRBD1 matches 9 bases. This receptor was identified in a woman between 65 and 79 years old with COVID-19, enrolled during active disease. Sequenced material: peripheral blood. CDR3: CASSRDRVSSGANVLTF. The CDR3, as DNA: TGTGCCAGCAGTCGGGACAGGGTGAGCTCTGGGGCCAACGTCCTGACTTTC.